The 10 T cell receptor beta chains below all came from one sample that was sequenced in a study of immune evolution from preneoplasia to lung adenocarcinoma. The method was immunoSEQ multiplex PCR; TCRdb's version includes in-frame clones alone and lacks a portion of them. The sample carries about 5,900 clones, approximately 88% recorded once. The specimen was FFPE lung adenocarcinoma in situ tissue. The receptor source for this set is an older donor with lung adenocarcinoma.

The DNA for the CDR3 is TGTGCCTGGATGGAAAAAGGACGTCCCAGAGAAAAACTGTTTTTT. Translating it yields CAWMEKGRPREKLFF. The chain couples TRBV30 to TRBJ1-4; D is unresolved. Trimming pared 4 bases from V and 8 bases from J, leaving 20 bases between. Germline V gene data show CDR1 as GTSNPN and CDR2 as SVGIG (reference sequence). CDR3 length: 15 amino acids.

This clone has only one observation. The chain employs TRBV9 and TRBJ1-1; D may be TRBD1 (5 bases). This CDR3 comprises 15 residues. Germline CDR1 is SGDLS and CDR2 is YYNGEE. V lost 5 bases to trimming and J lost 1 base, with 15 bases between them. The CDR3 nucleotides are TGTGCCAGCAGTAGAACCGGGACCGGGAACACTGAAGCTTTCTTT. Translating it yields CASSRTGTGNTEAFF.

The chain joins TRBV13 to TRBJ2-3; possible D gene TRBD2, 5 bases. Germline CDR1 is PRHDT and CDR2 is FYEKMQ (reference sequence). The CDR3 extends over 14 amino acids. V lost 3 bases and J lost 8, with 15 bases in between. CDR3 sequence (DNA): TGTGCCAGCAGCTTTGCGGGCGGGCCCGGTACGCAGTATTTT. Translated, it gives CASSFAGGPGTQYF.

The V call is TRBV21-1, the J call TRBJ2-1; the table's D call TRBD1 went unverified against the DNA. TRBV21-1 constitutes a pseudogene. The CDR3 is 13 residues long. The CDR3 DNA follows: TGTGCCAGCAGCAAAGGGACATTAAATGAGCAGTTCTTC. This encodes CASSKGTLNEQFF.

This chain uses TRBV2 with TRBJ1-4, with TRBD1 matching 8 bases. The germline V gene encodes CDR1 SNHLY and CDR2 FYNNEI. J gave up 8 bases and V 0 bases, and 8 bases lay outside the gene matches. The length of the CDR3 is 16 residues. In DNA, the CDR3 is TGTGCCAGCAGTGAAGCGCTCGGCAGGGGGCTCGAAAAACTGTTTTTT. Protein product: CASSEALGRGLEKLFF.

J is TRBJ1-2 and V is TRBV7-9; D not resolved. Looked up from germline, CDR1 is SEHNR and CDR2 is FQNEAQ (reference sequence). The CDR3 extends over 13 amino acids. V gave up 3 bases and J gave up 4 bases, with 9 bases separating them. The CDR3 loop is CASSFVGGYGYTF. As DNA, the CDR3 is TGTGCCAGCAGCTTTGTGGGTGGCTATGGCTACACCTTC.

This clone has only a few counts. The sample carries other DNA sequences with the same CDR3. The chain carries TRBV18 and TRBJ2-1, with D possibly being TRBD2 (5 bases). Germline CDR1 is KGHSH and CDR2 is LQKENI. The CDR3 runs 13 residues. V shed 6 bases and J shed 5 bases, with 11 bases lying between them. Here the CDR3 DNA reads TGTGCCAGCTCTCCTGGACTGGACAATGAGCAGTTCTTC. Protein sequence: CASSPGLDNEQFF.

This chain connects TRBV27 to TRBJ1-1; 7 bases map to TRBD1. CDR1 and CDR2 from the germline V gene are MNHEY and SMNVEV (reference sequence). V was pared by 4 bases and J by 1 base, with 3 bases of the junction left unmatched. The CDR3 consists of 14 residues. For the CDR3, the DNA is TGTGCCAGCAGTTCTTGGGACAGGAACACTGAAGCTTTCTTT. This encodes CASSSWDRNTEAFF.

The chain is built from TRBV9 and TRBJ1-5; no reliable D call. There are 15 residues in the CDR3. Trimming left V 0 bases short and J 1 base short, with 8 bases between. Germline V gene data show CDR1 as SGDLS and CDR2 as YYNGEE. DNA of the CDR3: TGTGCCAGCAGCGTAGAGTTAGGGAGCAATCAGCCCCAGCATTTT. This encodes CASSVELGSNQPQHF.

The J gene is TRBJ2-1, the V gene TRBV7-9; no reliable D call. This CDR3 region has 12 residues. Germline CDR1 reads SEHNR; CDR2 reads FQNEAQ (reference sequence). Trimming pared 5 bases from V and 9 bases from J, leaving 11 bases between. CDR3 in amino acids: CASSIVGGEQFF. The CDR3 coding sequence is TGTGCCAGCAGCATCGTTGGCGGTGAGCAGTTCTTC. Full variable domain (missing parts from reference TRBV7-9 and TRBJ2-1): DTGVSQNPRHKITKRGQNVTFRCDPISEHNRLYWYRQTLGQGPEFLTYFQNEAQLEKSRLLSDRFSAERPKGSFSTLEIQRTEQGDSAMYLCASSIVGGEQFFGPGTRLTVL.